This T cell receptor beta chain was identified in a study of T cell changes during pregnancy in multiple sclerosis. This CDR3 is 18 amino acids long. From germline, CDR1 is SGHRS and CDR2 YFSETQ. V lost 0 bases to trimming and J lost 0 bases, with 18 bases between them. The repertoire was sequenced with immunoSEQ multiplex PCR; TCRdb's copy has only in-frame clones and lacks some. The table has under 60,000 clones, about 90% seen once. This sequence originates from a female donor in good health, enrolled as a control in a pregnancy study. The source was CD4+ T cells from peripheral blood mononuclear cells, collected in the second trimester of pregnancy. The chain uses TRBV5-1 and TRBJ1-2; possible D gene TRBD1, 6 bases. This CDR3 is CASSLDNRVPITNYGYTF. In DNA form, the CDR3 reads TGCGCCAGCAGCTTGGATAACAGGGTACCTATTACTAACTATGGCTACACCTTC.